The next 12 T cell receptor beta chains were all read from a single sample in a study of shared clonotypes between healthy human individuals. TCRdb's copy holds only in-frame clones and misses some; the assay was immunoSEQ multiplex PCR. The repertoire holds 2 million to 2.5 million clones, with 85% to 95% as singletons. Sequencing was performed on naive CD4+ T cells from PBMCs. Documented subset: CD45RA+ positively selected. The receptors originated from a man younger than 35 in good health. Some clones in this sample may be carry-over from other donors' samples.

The chain recombines TRBV7-3 with TRBJ1-2; no clear D gene. This CDR3 is 13 amino acids long. V was trimmed by 2 bases and J by 8 bases, leaving 12 bases between them. The V gene's germline CDR1 is SGHTA and CDR2 FQGTGA. CDR3 nucleotides: TGTGCCAGCAGCTTATTGATGGGGTCCGGCTACACCTTC. This sequence encodes CASSLLMGSGYTF.

The count of this clone is one. The chain is built from TRBV29-1 and TRBJ2-1; TRBD2 agrees at 13 bases. The CDR3 runs 16 residues. The V segment lost 5 bases and the J segment 6 bases; nucleotides outside the gene matches: 10. Germline values: CDR1 SQVTM, CDR2 ANQGSEA. The CDR3 DNA reads TGCAGCGTTACAGATTGGACTAGCGGGAGATTCAATGAGCAGTTCTTC. Protein sequence: CSVTDWTSGRFNEQFF.

The chain combines TRBV5-4 with TRBJ2-7; 7 nucleotides line up with TRBD2. From germline, CDR1 is SGHNT and CDR2 YYREEE (reference sequence). The V segment lost 6 bases and the J segment 3 bases; nucleotides outside the gene matches: 6. The CDR3 consists of 13 residues. CDR3: CASNRDYNYEQYF. CDR3 DNA sequence: TGTGCCAGCAACCGGGACTACAACTACGAGCAGTACTTC.

V gene TRBV6-6 combines with J gene TRBJ1-5; D remains unclear. Between the trimmed V and J ends, which lost 8 bases and 0 bases, there was a span of 11 bases. The CDR3 contains 14 residues. Germline V gives CDR1 MNHNY, CDR2 SVGAGI (reference sequence). DNA for the CDR3: TGTGCCAGCCGATCAGTCGATAGCAATCAGCCCCAGCATTTT. Protein sequence: CASRSVDSNQPQHF.

This chain connects TRBV2 to TRBJ2-3, with D uncertain. CDR3 length: 12 residues. V was clipped by 7 bases and J by 4 bases, with 9 bases between them. Looked up from germline, CDR1 is SNHLY and CDR2 is FYNNEI. This CDR3 reads CASMSQSDTQYF. The CDR3 DNA is TGTGCCAGCATGAGCCAGTCAGATACGCAGTATTTT.

The rearrangement joins TRBV5-4 to TRBJ2-3; TRBD1 might be the D (6 bases). Germline V CDR1 and CDR2: SGHNT, YYREEE (reference sequence). V lost 3 bases and J lost 0, with 11 bases in between. The CDR3 consists of 15 residues. CDR3 nucleotide sequence: TGTGCCAGCAGCTCGTTCCAGGGGAGCACAGATACGCAGTATTTT. Translating it yields CASSSFQGSTDTQYF. The whole variable domain, filled in from reference TRBV5-4 and TRBJ2-3, reads ETGVTQSPTHLIKTRGQQVTLRCSSQSGHNTVSWYQQALGQGPQFIFQYYREEENGRGNFPPRFSGLQFPNYSSELNVNALELDDSALYLCASSSFQGSTDTQYFGPGTRLTVL.

This chain uses TRBV19 with TRBJ1-2; D is undetermined. Deletions cut 6 bases from V and 7 bases from J, with 15 bases between. There are 13 residues in the CDR3. Germline values: CDR1 LNHDA, CDR2 SQIVND (reference sequence). As DNA, the CDR3 is TGTGCCAGTAGCAGACTCACACTGGGTGGCTACACCTTC. Translating gives CASSRLTLGGYTF.

The chain uses TRBV19 and TRBJ2-3; 7 nucleotides agree with TRBD2. Germline lookup yields CDR1 LNHDA and CDR2 SQIVND (reference sequence). The ends lost 2 bases at V and 5 bases at J; junction bases unmatched: 10. The CDR3 has 16 amino acids. CDR3 bases: TGTGCCAGTAGTATAAGCCCCGCCGCGGGAGTAGATACGCAGTATTTT. This codes for CASSISPAAGVDTQYF.

The chain carries TRBV7-8 and TRBJ1-2, with D perhaps TRBD1 (5 bases). The V end lost 7 bases, the J end lost 6 bases, and 18 bases lay between the germline ends. The CDR3 totals 14 residues. Germline V gene data show CDR1 as SGHVS and CDR2 as FQNEAQ. The CDR3 DNA reads as TGTGCCAGCACCCCCGGAGGGGCGCGGAATGGCTACACCTTC. It specifies CASTPGGARNGYTF.

Comments on this clone: Other DNA sequences in this specimen translate into the identical CDR3. V and J are TRBV25-1 and TRBJ1-1, with 8 bases that match TRBD1. The CDR3 runs 15 residues. CDR1 and CDR2 (germline): MGHDK, SYGVNS. V lost 3 bases and J lost 1; bases outside the gene matches: 4. In DNA, the CDR3 is TGTGCCAGCAGTGACCCCGGGACAGGGAACACTGAAGCTTTCTTT. Protein product: CASSDPGTGNTEAFF.

The rearrangement uses TRBV18 and TRBJ1-5; no reliable D call. The CDR3 has 14 amino acids. Per germline, CDR1 KGHSH and CDR2 LQKENI. V lost 1 base and J 5 bases, leaving 9 bases between the germline ends. CDR3 in amino acids: CASSPQGSDQPQHF. In DNA, the CDR3 is TGTGCCAGCTCACCACAGGGTTCGGATCAGCCCCAGCATTTT.

The V call is TRBV7-3, the J call TRBJ2-1; tentative D call: TRBD2 (5 bases). CDR3 length: 13 residues. V lost 6 bases and J 8 bases, leaving 14 bases between the germline ends. CDR1 is SGHTA, CDR2 FQGTGA, per germline. As DNA, the CDR3 is TGTGCCAGCAGTGTAGGACTGTACGATGAGCAGTTCTTC. It translates to CASSVGLYDEQFF.